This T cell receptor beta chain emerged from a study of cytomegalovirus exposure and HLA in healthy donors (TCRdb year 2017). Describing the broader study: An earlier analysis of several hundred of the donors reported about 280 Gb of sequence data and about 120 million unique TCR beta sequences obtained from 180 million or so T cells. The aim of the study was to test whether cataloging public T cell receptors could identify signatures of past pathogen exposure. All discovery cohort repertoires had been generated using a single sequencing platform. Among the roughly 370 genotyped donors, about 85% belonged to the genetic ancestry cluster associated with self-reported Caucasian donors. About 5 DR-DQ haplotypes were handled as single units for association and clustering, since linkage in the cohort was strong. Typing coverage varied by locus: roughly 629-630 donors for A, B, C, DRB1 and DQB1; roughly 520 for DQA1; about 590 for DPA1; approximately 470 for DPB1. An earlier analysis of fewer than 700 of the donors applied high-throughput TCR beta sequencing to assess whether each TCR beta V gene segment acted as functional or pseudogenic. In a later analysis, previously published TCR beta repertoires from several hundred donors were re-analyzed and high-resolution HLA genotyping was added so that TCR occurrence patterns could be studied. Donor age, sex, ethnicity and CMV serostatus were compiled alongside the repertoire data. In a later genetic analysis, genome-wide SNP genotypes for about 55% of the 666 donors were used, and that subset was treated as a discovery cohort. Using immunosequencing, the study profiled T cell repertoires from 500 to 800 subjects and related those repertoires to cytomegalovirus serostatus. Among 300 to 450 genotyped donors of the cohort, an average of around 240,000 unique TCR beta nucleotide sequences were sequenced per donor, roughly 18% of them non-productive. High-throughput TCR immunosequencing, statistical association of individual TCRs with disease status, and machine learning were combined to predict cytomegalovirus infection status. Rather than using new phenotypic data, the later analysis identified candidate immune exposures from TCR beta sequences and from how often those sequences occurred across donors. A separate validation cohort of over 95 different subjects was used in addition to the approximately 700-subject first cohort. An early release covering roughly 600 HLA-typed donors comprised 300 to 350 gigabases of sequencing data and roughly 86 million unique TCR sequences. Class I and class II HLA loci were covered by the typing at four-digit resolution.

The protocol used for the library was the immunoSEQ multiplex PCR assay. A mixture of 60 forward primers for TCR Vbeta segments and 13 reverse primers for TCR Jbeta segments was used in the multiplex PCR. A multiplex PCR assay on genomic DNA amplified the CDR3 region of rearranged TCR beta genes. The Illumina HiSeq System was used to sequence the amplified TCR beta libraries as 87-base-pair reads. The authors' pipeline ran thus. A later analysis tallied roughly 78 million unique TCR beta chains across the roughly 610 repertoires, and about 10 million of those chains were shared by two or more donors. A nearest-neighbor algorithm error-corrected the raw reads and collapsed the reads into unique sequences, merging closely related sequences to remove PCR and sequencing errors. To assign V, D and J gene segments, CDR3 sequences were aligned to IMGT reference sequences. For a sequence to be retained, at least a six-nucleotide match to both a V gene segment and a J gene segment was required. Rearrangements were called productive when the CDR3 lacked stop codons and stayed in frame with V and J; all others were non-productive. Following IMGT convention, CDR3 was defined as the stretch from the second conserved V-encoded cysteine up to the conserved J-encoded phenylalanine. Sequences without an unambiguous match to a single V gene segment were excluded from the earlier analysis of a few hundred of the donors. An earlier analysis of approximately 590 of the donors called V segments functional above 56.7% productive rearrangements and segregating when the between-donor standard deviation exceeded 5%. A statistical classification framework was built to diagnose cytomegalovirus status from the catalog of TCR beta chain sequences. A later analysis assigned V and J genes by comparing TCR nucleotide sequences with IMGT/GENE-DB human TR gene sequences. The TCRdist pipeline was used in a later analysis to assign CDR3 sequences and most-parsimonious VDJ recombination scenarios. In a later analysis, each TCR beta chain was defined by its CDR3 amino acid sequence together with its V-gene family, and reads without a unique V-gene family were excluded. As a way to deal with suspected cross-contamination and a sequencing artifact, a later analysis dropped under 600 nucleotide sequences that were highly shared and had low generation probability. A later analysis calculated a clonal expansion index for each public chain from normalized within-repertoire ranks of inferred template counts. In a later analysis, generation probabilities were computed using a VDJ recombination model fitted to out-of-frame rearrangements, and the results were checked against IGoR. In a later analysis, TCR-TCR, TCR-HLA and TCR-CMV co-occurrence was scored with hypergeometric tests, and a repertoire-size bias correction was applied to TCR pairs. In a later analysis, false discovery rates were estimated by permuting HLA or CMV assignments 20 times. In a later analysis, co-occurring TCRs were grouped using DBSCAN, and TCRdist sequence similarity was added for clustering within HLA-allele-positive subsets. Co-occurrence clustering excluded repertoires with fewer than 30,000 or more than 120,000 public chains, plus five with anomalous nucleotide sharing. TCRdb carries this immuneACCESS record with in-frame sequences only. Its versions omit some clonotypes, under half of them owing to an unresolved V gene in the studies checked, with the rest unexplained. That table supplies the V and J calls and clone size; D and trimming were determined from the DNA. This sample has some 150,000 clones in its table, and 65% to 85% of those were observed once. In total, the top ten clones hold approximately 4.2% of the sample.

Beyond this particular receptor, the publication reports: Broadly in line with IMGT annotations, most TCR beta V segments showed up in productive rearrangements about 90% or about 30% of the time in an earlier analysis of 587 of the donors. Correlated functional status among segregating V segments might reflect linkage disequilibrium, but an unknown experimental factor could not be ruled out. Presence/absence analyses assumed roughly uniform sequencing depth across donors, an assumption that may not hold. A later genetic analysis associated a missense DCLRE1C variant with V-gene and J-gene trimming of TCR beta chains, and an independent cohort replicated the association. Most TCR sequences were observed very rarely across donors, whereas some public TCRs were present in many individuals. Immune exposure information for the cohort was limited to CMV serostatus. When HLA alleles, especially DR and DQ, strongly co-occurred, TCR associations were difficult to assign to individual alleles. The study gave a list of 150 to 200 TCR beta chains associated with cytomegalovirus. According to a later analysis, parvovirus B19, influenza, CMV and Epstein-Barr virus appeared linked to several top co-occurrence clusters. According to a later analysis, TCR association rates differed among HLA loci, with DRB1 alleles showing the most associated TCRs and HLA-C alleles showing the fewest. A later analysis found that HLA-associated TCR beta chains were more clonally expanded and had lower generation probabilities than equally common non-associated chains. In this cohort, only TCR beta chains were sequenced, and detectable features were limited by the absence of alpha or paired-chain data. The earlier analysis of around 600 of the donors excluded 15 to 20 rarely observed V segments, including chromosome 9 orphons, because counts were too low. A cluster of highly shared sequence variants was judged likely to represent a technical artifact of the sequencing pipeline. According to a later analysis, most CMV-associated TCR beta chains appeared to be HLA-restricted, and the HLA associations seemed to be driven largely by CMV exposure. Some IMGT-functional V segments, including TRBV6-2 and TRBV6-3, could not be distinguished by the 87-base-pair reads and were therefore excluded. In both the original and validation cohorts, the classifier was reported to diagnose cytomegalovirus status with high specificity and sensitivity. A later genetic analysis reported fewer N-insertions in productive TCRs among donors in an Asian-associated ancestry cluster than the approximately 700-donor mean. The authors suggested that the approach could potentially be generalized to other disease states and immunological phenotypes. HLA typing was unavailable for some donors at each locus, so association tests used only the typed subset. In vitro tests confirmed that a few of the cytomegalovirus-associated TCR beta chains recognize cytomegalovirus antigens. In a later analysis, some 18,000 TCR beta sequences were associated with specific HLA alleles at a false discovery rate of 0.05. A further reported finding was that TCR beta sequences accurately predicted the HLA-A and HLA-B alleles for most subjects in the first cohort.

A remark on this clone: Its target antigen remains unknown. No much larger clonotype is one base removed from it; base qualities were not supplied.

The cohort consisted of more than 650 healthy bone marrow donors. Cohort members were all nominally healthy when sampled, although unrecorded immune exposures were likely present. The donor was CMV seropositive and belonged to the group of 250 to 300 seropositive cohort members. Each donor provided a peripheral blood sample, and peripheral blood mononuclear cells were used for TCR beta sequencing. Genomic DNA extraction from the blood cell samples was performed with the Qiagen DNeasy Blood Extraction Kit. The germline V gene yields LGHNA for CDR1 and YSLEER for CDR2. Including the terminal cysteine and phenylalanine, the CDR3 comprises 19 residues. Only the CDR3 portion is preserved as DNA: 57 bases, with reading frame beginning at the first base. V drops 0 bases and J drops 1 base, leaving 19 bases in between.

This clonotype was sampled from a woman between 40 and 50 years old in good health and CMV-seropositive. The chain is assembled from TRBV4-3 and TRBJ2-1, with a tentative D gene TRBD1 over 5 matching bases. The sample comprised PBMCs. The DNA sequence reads TGCGCCAGCAGCCAAGATCATGTAAGCAGGGTAGGGTCCTACAATGAGCAGTTCTTC. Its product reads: CASSQDHVSRVGSYNEQFF.